The next 13 T cell receptor beta chains were all read from a single sample in a study of control samples from healthy donors and cancer patients. The repertoire was sequenced with immunoSEQ multiplex PCR; TCRdb's copy has only in-frame clones and lacks some. The sample holds tens of thousands of clones, roughly 87% seen once. The sequenced sample consisted of blood. The receptors shown here come from a woman between 45 and 60 years old in good health.

This clone was seen a few times. J is TRBJ1-2 and V is TRBV9; no definite D call. Trimming took 0 bases from V and 8 from J, leaving 14 bases between them. Germline CDR1 and CDR2: SGDLS and YYNGEE. CDR3 length: 14 amino acids. The CDR3 coding sequence is TGTGCCAGCAGCGTAGATATGGCCTCGACCGGCTACACCTTC. This sequence encodes CASSVDMASTGYTF.

This clone was observed once. The V and J genes are TRBV7-2 and TRBJ1-1, with D possibly matching TRBD1 (6 bases). V was clipped by 7 bases and J by 1 base, with 13 bases between them. The V gene's germline CDR1 is SGHTA and CDR2 FQGNSA. The CDR3 consists of 14 residues. CDR3 sequence: CASISGVANTEAFF. CDR3 DNA sequence: TGTGCCAGCATTTCAGGGGTTGCGAACACTGAAGCTTTCTTT. Supplemented by reference TRBV7-2 and TRBJ1-1, the full variable domain reads GAGVSQSPSNKVTEKGKDVELRCDPISGHTALYWYRQSLGQGLEFLIYFQGNSAPDKSGLPSDRFSAERTGGSVSTLTIQRTQQEDSAVYLCASISGVANTEAFFGQGTRLTVV.

The J gene is TRBJ2-1, the V gene TRBV7-9, with 9 bases that match TRBD2. The V and J ends lost 2 bases and 0 bases, in that order; junction bases with no gene match: 11. This CDR3 comprises 19 residues. Germline CDR1 reads SEHNR; CDR2 reads FQNEAQ (reference sequence). CDR3 sequence (DNA): TGTGCCAGCAGCTTACGGGACATCATAGCGGGAGTCTCCTACAATGAGCAGTTCTTC. It is translated as CASSLRDIIAGVSYNEQFF.

V and J are TRBV19 and TRBJ2-3; D is undetermined. CDR1 is LNHDA and CDR2 is SQIVND in the germline V gene (reference sequence). Trimming removed 3 bases at V and 0 bases at J, with 10 bases between. The CDR3 loop spans 15 amino acids. CDR3 DNA sequence: TGTGCCAGTAGTATCGGCACAGCCAGCACAGATACGCAGTATTTT. Encoded protein: CASSIGTASTDTQYF.

The chain uses TRBV4-1 and TRBJ2-7, with 10 positions matching TRBD2. Germline CDR1 and CDR2: MGHRA and YSYEKL. This CDR3 is 18 amino acids long. V lost 4 bases and J lost 2; bases outside the gene matches: 14. The CDR3 nucleotides read TGCGCCAGCAGCCGAGGACGTTATAGCGGGAGGATCACCTACGAGCAGTACTTC. Amino acids: CASSRGRYSGRITYEQYF.

The chain uses TRBV30 and TRBJ1-2; D is unresolved. Trimming removed 2 bases at V and 0 bases at J, with 10 bases between. The CDR3 consists of 14 residues. Germline V gene data show CDR1 as GTSNPN and CDR2 as SVGIG (reference sequence). The CDR3 DNA is TGTGCCTGGAGTCTGACGGGAGCTAACTATGGCTACACCTTC. This encodes CAWSLTGANYGYTF.

This clone was recorded once. The V and J genes are TRBV9 and TRBJ2-3, with TRBD2 matching over 8 bases. Trimming took 3 bases from V and 0 from J; bases not matched to a gene: 9. CDR1 is SGDLS and CDR2 is YYNGEE in the germline V gene. This CDR3 contains 17 residues. CDR3 region: CASSAEGAGVSTDTQYF. The CDR3 DNA is TGTGCCAGCAGCGCCGAAGGAGCGGGAGTGAGCACAGATACGCAGTATTTT.

J is TRBJ2-1 and V is TRBV7-9; D gene ambiguous. The CDR3 contains 14 residues. CDR1 and CDR2 (germline): SEHNR, FQNEAQ (reference sequence). V shed 1 base and J shed 3 bases, with 7 bases lying between them. CDR3 sequence (DNA): TGTGCCAGCAGCTTAGGACACTACTACAATGAGCAGTTCTTC. It encodes CASSLGHYYNEQFF.

This sequence joins TRBV5-8 and TRBJ1-2; D remains ambiguous. The germline V gene encodes CDR1 SGHTS and CDR2 YDEGEE. The CDR3 consists of 14 residues. V was pared by 0 bases and J by 3 bases, with 9 bases between. CDR3 amino acids: CASSLVNWDYGYTF. DNA of the CDR3: TGTGCCAGCAGCTTGGTGAACTGGGACTATGGCTACACCTTC.

The chain couples TRBV21-1 to TRBJ1-1; the listed D gene, TRBD1, was not tested against the DNA. TRBV21-1 is flagged as a pseudogene. CDR3 length: 15 residues. Here the CDR3 DNA reads TGTGCCAGCAACAAAGCGCAGGGGCCCGACACTGAAGCTTTCTTT. Amino acids: CASNKAQGPDTEAFF.

This rearrangement joins TRBV5-4 to TRBJ2-3; 10 bases map to TRBD2. The CDR3 spans 16 residues. V lost 4 bases and J lost 1; bases outside the gene matches: 6. From germline, CDR1 is SGHNT and CDR2 YYREEE (reference sequence). CDR3 loop: CASSQGGTSGTDTQYF. The CDR3 DNA sequence: TGTGCCAGCAGCCAGGGGGGGACTAGCGGCACAGATACGCAGTATTTT.

The chain is built from TRBV14 and TRBJ2-6; no clear D gene. CDR3 length: 15 amino acids. V was trimmed by 3 bases and J by 2 bases, leaving 8 bases between them. Germline CDR1 is SGHDN and CDR2 is FVKESK. The CDR3 bases are TGTGCCAGCAGCCAGGGAATGGCTGGGGCCAACGTCCTGACTTTC. This codes for CASSQGMAGANVLTF.

A single count supports this clone. The chain is built from TRBV7-2 and TRBJ1-6; D perhaps matches TRBD1 (5 bases). Germline V gene lookup returns CDR1 SGHTA and CDR2 FQGNSA. Between the trimmed V and J ends, which lost 1 base and 6 bases, there was a span of 10 bases. This CDR3 spans 15 amino acids. The chain's CDR3 is CASSLVGRLNSPLHF. CDR3 DNA: TGTGCCAGCAGCTTAGTGGGACGTCTTAATTCACCCCTCCACTTT.